Listed here is a single T cell receptor beta chain. This clone occurred a few times. Its antigen has not been determined. Base qualities are missing; no much larger clone stands one base away. Its CDR3 holds 13 amino acids, cysteine through phenylalanine. CDR3 DNA is the only sequence kept; it has 39 bases, read in frame from the first base. The germline V gene specifies SGDLS as CDR1 and YYNGEE as CDR2. The germline ends are 8 bases apart after V is trimmed by 2 bases and J by 5 bases. The data were obtained in a study of blood T cell repertoires in COVID-19 (dated by TCRdb to about 2020). In the study overall: Samples covering the acute and convalescent phases of COVID-19 were provided by collaborators in the United States, Italy and Spain. The material from the prospective study consisted of cDNA or gDNA derived from T cells, B-cell-depleted T cells, or PBMCs. Deeply sampled blood TCRbeta repertoires from subjects exposed to, actively infected with, or recovered from COVID-19 were included in the dataset. The repertoires were made available in a free public database intended to serve as a resource for research on the immune response to SARS-CoV-2. Samples were obtained from the ongoing ImmuneRACE study (first 160 participants) and from over 1,000 subjects provided by 6 global collaborators. Sample metadata almost always included a de-identified subject ID, COVID-19 status, age in years and sex. HLA class I and class II types, where available, came from metadata supplied by the sample provider rather than from assay-based typing.

Broader findings and caveats from the paper: How much clinical and demographic metadata was included differed by source and by participant, and the metadata was provided uncurated.

TCRbeta CDR3 regions were amplified from genomic DNA using the immunoSEQ Assay, a bias-controlled multiplex PCR. In the source study's methods: The number of nucleated cells in each sample was estimated by amplification of reference gene primers within the assay. Sequence reads were collapsed and filtered to measure the absolute abundance of every unique TCRbeta CDR3 rearrangement. For each sample, productive Simpson clonality was calculated as the square root of Simpson's diversity index over productive rearrangements. What TCRdb holds here is the immuneACCESS table cut down to in-frame rearrangements. Part of the clones is not present; checked against another copy, under half of the missing clones reflect an unresolved V gene, and the others are unexplained. That table is the source of V, J and clone size, and D and trimming were worked out from the DNA. The sample table shows approximately 160,000 clones, and more than 75% are seen once. The leading ten clones occupy 4.5% to 7.5% of the sample.

In the prospective study, participants were roughly 18 to 100 years old, resided in approximately 25 geographic areas of the United States, and were enrolled through a virtual design. In the prospective study, participants were assigned to cohorts based on the clinical history participants reported in a screening survey and a study questionnaire. Recovered participants in ImmuneRACE Cohort 3 were defined by two consecutive negative NP/OP PCR tests, clearance by a healthcare professional, or resolution of symptoms. Mobile phlebotomists in the prospective study collected whole blood, serum and a nasopharyngeal or oropharyngeal swab from every participant. Additional blood draws and questionnaires over an approximately two-month period could optionally be provided by prospective study participants. Prospective study blood samples were shipped either frozen or at room temperature before DNA extraction.

This clonotype was sampled from a middle-aged man who had recovered from COVID-19. This chain is built from TRBV9 and TRBJ1-5, with no reliable assignment of the D segment. Sequencing used PBMCs or T cells enriched from blood (not recorded which). The DNA sequence is given as TGTGCCAGCAGCGTGAGGTGGGATCAGCCCCAGCATTTT. The translation is CASSVRWDQPQHF.